These T cell receptor beta chains were read from a single sample in a study of radiotherapy plus CTLA-4 blockade in lung cancer. Method: immunoSEQ multiplex PCR; TCRdb's copy keeps in-frame clones and lacks some. Seen here are 35,000 to 55,000 clones, about 70% observed once, and the top ten hold 20% to 30%. The sample was peripheral blood, taken from a patient treated with radiotherapy plus ipilimumab. The receptors stem from a human donor with non-small cell lung cancer who had a partial response to radiotherapy plus ipilimumab. Each CDR3 is given with its conserved first and last residue. The order of the fields is J gene, D gene, V gene, clone size, CDR3 protein, CDR3 DNA. D genes are given only for firm matches. Rows may omit the clone size; those that give it use once, few, many or a size class.

>TRBJ2-3|TRBD1|TRBV7-9|-
CASSLAQGESTDTQYF
TGTGCCAGCAGCTTAGCGCAGGGGGAGAGCACAGATACGCAGTATTTT
>TRBJ1-1|TRBD1|TRBV7-2|-
CASSLRQGAEAFF
TGTGCCAGCAGCTTGAGACAGGGCGCTGAAGCTTTCTTT
>TRBJ1-3|-|TRBV19|few
CASSIVKERPGNTIYF
TGTGCCAGTAGTATAGTAAAGGAGCGACCCGGAAACACCATATATTTT
>TRBJ1-4|-|TRBV5-1|-
CASSLMGGLGEKLFF
TGCGCCAGCAGCTTGATGGGGGGGCTGGGTGAAAAACTGTTTTTT
>TRBJ2-7|-|TRBV2|-
CASTGGSSYEQYF
TGTGCCAGCACCGGCGGTAGCTCCTACGAGCAGTACTTC
>TRBJ1-1|-|TRBV2|-
CASTTVAGDTEAFF
TGTGCCAGCACTACGGTCGCGGGGGACACTGAAGCTTTCTTT
>TRBJ1-1|-|TRBV6-1|-
CASSDRQTPNTEAFF
TGTGCCAGCAGTGACCGCCAGACACCGAACACTGAAGCTTTCTTT
>TRBJ2-7|-|TRBV6-6|-
CASQAHRLSYEQYF
TGTGCCAGTCAAGCACACAGGTTATCCTACGAGCAGTACTTC
>TRBJ1-1|-|TRBV5-1|once
CASSLGGGGTEAFF
TGCGCCAGCAGCTTGGGGGGCGGCGGCACTGAAGCTTTCTTT
>TRBJ2-2|-|TRBV9|-
CASSVGQFGTGELFF
TGTGCCAGCAGCGTCGGACAGTTCGGCACCGGGGAGCTGTTTTTT
>TRBJ1-1|TRBD1|TRBV5-4|-
CASSFATGENTEAFF
TGTGCCAGCAGTTTTGCTACAGGGGAGAACACTGAAGCTTTCTTT
>TRBJ2-2|-|TRBV5-1|few
CASRSSGNTGELFF
TGCGCCAGCAGGTCCAGCGGGAACACCGGGGAGCTGTTTTTT
>TRBJ1-4|TRBD1|TRBV9|-
CASSVRQGTNEKLFF
TGTGCCAGCAGCGTACGACAGGGAACTAATGAAAAACTGTTTTTT
>TRBJ1-6|-|TRBV9|-
CASSTTEQVKPNSPLHF
TGTGCCAGCAGTACCACAGAACAGGTGAAACCCAATTCACCCCTCCACTTT
>TRBJ1-1|-|TRBV6-5|-
CASSIYTEAFF
TGTGCCAGCAGTATCTACACTGAAGCTTTCTTT
>TRBJ1-1|-|TRBV5-1|few
CASSLAGVLEAFF
TGCGCCAGCAGCCTCGCCGGGGTCCTTGAAGCTTTCTTT